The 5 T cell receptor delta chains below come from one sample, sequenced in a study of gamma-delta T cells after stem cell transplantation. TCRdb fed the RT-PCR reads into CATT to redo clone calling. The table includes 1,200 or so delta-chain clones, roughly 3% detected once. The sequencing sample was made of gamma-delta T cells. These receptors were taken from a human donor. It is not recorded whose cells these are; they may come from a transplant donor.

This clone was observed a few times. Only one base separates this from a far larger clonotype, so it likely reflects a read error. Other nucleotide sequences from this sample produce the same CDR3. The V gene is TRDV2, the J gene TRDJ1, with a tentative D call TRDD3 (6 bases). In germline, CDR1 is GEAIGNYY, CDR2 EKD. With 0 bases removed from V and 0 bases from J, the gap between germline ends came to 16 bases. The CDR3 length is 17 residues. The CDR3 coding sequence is TGTGCCTGTGACACCCTAGAGGGGGACTCCCACACCGATAAACTCATCTTT. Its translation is CACDTLEGDSHTDKLIF.

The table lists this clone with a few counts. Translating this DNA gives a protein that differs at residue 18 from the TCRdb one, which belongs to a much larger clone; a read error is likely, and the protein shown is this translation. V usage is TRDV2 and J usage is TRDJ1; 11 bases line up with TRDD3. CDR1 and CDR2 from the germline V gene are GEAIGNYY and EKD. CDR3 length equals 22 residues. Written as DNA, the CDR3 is TGTGCCTGTGACAGAATCTCTCACTGGGGGATAGTACCCCAGGGGGGTACCGGTAAACTCATCTTT. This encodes CACDRISHWGIVPQGGTGKLIF.

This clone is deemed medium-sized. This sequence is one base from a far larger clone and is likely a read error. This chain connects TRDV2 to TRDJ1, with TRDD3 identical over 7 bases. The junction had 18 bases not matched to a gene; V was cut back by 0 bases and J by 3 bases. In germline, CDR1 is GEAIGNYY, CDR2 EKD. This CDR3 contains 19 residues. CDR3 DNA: TGTGCCTGTGACACCGTCGCTGGGGATAACTTCGGGGCTGCCGATAAACTCATCTTT. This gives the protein CACDTVAGDNFGAADKLIF.

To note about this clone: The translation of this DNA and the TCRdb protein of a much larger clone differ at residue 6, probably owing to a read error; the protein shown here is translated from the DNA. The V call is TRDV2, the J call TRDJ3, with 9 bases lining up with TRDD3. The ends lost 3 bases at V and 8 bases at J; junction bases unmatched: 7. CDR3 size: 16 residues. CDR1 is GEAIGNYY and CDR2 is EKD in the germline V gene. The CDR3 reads CACDALLGEYTRQMFF. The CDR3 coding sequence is TGTGCCTGTGACGCCCTACTGGGGGAGTACACCCGACAGATGTTTTTC.

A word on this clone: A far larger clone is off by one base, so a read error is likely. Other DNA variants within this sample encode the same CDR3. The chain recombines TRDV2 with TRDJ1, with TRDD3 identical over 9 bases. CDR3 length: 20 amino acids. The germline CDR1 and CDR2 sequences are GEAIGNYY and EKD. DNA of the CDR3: TGTGCCTGTGACACAATCCAATGGAGAGTCCCTGGGGGATTAACCGATAAACTAATCTTT. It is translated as CACDTIQWRVPGGLTDKLIF.